This TCR beta chain was captured by sequencing in a study of tumor-infiltrating lymphocytes in primary liver carcinoma. Study in general: The five patients, who were men and women, ranged in age from 30 to 69 years. Samples gave roughly 3.5 to 7.5 million productive TCRbeta reads, similar across tissue types.

Scientists recovered RNA and DNA together from roughly 21-30 mg of unsorted bulk tissue. Notes on the study in general: The study found a significantly higher top-250-clone fraction in tumors than in blood (p = 0.039). Researchers found tumor-adjacent and tumor-blood pairs overlapped less than tumor region pairs.

A word on this clonotype: What it binds is not known.

TCR beta cDNA was prepared out of about 510 ng total RNA by means of a constant-region primer. Libraries of TCR beta came from three nested multiplex PCR rounds with slightly modified ARM-PCR. Each CDR3 protein gets one entry after TCRdb re-called the multiplex PCR reads with MiXCR. The sample yields approximately 92,000 distinct CDR3 sequences, just under 70% seen once. The receptor was derived from a man in his forties with primary liver carcinoma and hepatitis B virus infection. What was sequenced was tumor-adjacent normal liver tissue.

In DNA form, the CDR3 reads TGTGCCGGTTCCCTCTCTGGGGCCAACGTCCTGACTTTC. Its protein is CAGSLSGANVLTF. The chain couples TRBV2 to TRBJ2-6; no firm D call. The CDR3 loop spans 13 amino acids. Per germline, CDR1 SNHLY and CDR2 FYNNEI. V lost 11 bases and J 0 bases, leaving 8 bases between the germline ends.